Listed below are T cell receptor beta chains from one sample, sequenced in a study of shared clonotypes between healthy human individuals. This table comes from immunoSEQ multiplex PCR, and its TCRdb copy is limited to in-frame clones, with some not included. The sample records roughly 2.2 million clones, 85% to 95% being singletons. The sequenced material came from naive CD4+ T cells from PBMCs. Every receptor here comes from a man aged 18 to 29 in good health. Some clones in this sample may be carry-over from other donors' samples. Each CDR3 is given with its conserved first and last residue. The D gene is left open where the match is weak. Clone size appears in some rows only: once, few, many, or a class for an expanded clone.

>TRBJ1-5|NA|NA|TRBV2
TGTGCCGGAGGAAGACAGTCGGATCAGCCCCAGCATTTT
CAGGRQSDQPQHF
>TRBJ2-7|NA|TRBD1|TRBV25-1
TGTGCCAGCAGTGAGGCGAACAGGGGTGGATGGGAGCAGTACTTC
CASSEANRGGWEQYF
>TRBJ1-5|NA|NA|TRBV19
TGTGCCAGTAGTATTACAGGGTCCAGCAATCAGCCCCAGCATTTT
CASSITGSSNQPQHF
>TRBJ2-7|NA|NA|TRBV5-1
TGCGCCAGCAGCTATTACAGTATCACCCTCTACGAGCAGTACTTC
CASSYYSITLYEQYF
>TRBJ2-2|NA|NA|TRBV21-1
TGTGCCAGCAGCACACAAACGGGACTAGCGGGAGGGCCCGGGGAGCTGTTTTTT
CASSTQTGLAGGPGELFF
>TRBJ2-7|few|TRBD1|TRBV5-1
TGCGCCAGCAGTTACTCAGGGACAGTCGAGCAGTACTTC
CASSYSGTVEQYF
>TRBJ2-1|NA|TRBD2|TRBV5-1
TGCGCCAGCAGCCCTATCCCTGGGCTAGCGGCCTACAATGAGCAGTTCTTC
CASSPIPGLAAYNEQFF
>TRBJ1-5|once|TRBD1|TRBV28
TGTGCCAGCAGTTCGTTCGGGACAGGGGACAATCAGCCCCAGCATTTT
CASSSFGTGDNQPQHF
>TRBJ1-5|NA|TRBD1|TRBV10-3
TGTGCCATCAGTGAGTCGGCGACAGGGAGGGACAATCAGCCCCAGCATTTT
CAISESATGRDNQPQHF
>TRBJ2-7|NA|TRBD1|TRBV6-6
TGTGCCAGCCGGGACAGGGTGGGAGAGCAGTACTTC
CASRDRVGEQYF
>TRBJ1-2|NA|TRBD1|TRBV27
TGTGCCAGCAGTCCGACCCTTGGGACAGGGCCCAACTATGGCTACACCTTC
CASSPTLGTGPNYGYTF
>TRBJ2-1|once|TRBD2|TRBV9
TGTGCCAGCAGCCCGGGGCCCGGCGGGAGAAATATTTGGAGCTCCTACAATGAGCAGTTCTTC
CASSPGPGGRNIWSSYNEQFF
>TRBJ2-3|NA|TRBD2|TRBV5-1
TGCGCCAGCAGCTTGCCCTCGGGACTAGCACGAGATACGCAGTATTTT
CASSLPSGLARDTQYF
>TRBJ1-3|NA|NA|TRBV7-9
TGTGCCAGCAGCGCAACCCATTTGGCAACTTCTGGAAACACCATATATTTT
CASSATHLATSGNTIYF
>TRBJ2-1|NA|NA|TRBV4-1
TGCGCCAGCAGCCACCTTCCCCCTGGGCTAGCTTACAATGAGCAGTTCTTC
CASSHLPPGLAYNEQFF
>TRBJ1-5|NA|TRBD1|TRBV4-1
TGCGCCAGCAGCCAACAGGGGGCGGATTTAATCCCCCAGCATTTT
CASSQQGADLIPQHF
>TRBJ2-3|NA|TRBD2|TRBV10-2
TGCGCCAGCAACGATCTAGCGGGAGGTCGGGATACGCAGTATTTT
CASNDLAGGRDTQYF
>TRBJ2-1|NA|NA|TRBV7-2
TGTGCCAGCAGCTTATACAAGGGTACGACGCAGTTCTTC
CASSLYKGTTQFF
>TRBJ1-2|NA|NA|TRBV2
TGTGCCAGCAGGGGGGACGGGCTTAATAGCGGCTACACCTTC
CASRGDGLNSGYTF
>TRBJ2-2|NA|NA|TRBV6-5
TGTGCCAGCAGTTACTCGAGTGAAGGACCCGGGGAGCTGTTTTTT
CASSYSSEGPGELFF
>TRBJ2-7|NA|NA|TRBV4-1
TGCGCCAGCAGCCAAGTTTCAAGTAGCGGAGGCGAGCAGTACTTC
CASSQVSSSGGEQYF
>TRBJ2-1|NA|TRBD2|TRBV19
TGTGCCACCGCGGGGGAGTCTAGCGGGAGGGCCGTGTTCTTC
CATAGESSGRAVFF
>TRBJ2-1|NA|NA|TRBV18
TGTGCCAGCTCACCATTCCGGCCAGCACCCACCTACAATGAGCAGTTCTTC
CASSPFRPAPTYNEQFF
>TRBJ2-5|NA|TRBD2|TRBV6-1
TGTGCCAGCAGTGTAGGACTAGCGGGAGCGGATTGGGAGACCCAGTACTTC
CASSVGLAGADWETQYF
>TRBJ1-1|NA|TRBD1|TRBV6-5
TGTGCCAGCAGTTACGCCGGGACAGGGAACACTGAAGCTTTCTTT
CASSYAGTGNTEAFF
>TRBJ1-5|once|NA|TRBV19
TGTGCCAGTAGAGAAAACAACCGGGGTCAGCCCCAGCATTTT
CASRENNRGQPQHF
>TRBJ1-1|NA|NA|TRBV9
TGTGCCAGCAGCCCCCGGACAGCCCCCGGCGAAGCTTTCTTT
CASSPRTAPGEAFF
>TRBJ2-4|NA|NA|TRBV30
TGTGCCTGGAGTGTGTCAGTTAATCCCAAAAACATTCAGTACTTC
CAWSVSVNPKNIQYF
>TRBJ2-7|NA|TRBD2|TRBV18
TGTGCCAGCTCCCTTAGCGGGAATAGCTACGAGCAGTACTTC
CASSLSGNSYEQYF